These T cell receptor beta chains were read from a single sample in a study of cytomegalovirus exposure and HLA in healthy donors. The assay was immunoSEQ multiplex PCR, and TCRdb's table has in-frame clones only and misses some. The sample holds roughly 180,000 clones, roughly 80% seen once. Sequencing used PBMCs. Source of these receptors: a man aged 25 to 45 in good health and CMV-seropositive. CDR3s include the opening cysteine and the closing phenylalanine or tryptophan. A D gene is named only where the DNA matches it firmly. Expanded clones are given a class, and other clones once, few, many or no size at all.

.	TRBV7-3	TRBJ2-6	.	CASSLSRSGANVLTF	TGTGCCAGCAGCTTAAGCAGGTCTGGGGCCAACGTCCTGACTTTC
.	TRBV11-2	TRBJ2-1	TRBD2	CASSLDRASGNEQFF	TGTGCCAGCAGCTTAGATCGGGCTAGCGGAAATGAGCAGTTCTTC
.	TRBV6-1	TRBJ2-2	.	CASSESGANTGELFF	TGTGCCAGCAGTGAATCGGGGGCGAACACCGGGGAGCTGTTTTTT
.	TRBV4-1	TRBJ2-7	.	CASSQPEGIYEQYF	TGCGCCAGCAGCCAACCGGAGGGGATCTACGAGCAGTACTTC
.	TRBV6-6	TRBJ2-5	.	CASSPDRYPGTQYF	TGTGCCAGCAGTCCCGACAGGTACCCGGGGACCCAGTACTTC
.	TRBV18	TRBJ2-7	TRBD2	CASSPPGTRSSYEQYF	TGTGCCAGCTCACCACCCGGGACTAGAAGCTCCTACGAGCAGTACTTC
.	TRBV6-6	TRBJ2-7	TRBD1	CASSVTGGPYEQYF	TGTGCCAGCAGCGTGACAGGGGGTCCCTACGAGCAGTACTTC
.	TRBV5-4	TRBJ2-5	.	CASSQKETQYF	TGTGCCAGCAGCCAGAAAGAGACCCAGTACTTC
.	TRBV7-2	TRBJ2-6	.	CASSSGGANVLTF	TGTGCCAGCAGCTCCGGTGGGGCCAACGTCCTGACTTTC
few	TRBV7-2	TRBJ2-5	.	CASSLGLLKETQYF	TGTGCCAGCAGCTTAGGACTACTGAAAGAGACCCAGTACTTC
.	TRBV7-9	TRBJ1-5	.	CASLDSYSNQPQHF	TGTGCCAGCTTAGACAGCTATAGCAATCAGCCCCAGCATTTT
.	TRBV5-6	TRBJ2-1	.	CASSLGLPEQFF	TGTGCCAGCAGCTTGGGACTCCCCGAGCAGTTCTTC
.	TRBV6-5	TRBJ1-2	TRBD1	CASSYAGTGGGYTF	TGCGCCAGCAGTTACGCTGGGACAGGAGGTGGCTACACCTTC
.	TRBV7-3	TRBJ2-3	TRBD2	CASSPDRGDYLQYF	TGTGCCAGCAGCCCCGACCGGGGGGACTACCTGCAGTATTTT
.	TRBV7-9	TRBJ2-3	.	CASSPGLGQGDTQYF	TGTGCCAGCAGTCCAGGGTTGGGGCAGGGAGATACGCAGTATTTT
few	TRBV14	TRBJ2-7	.	CASSQARGGEQYF	TGTGCCAGCAGCCAAGCGCGGGGCGGCGAGCAGTACTTC
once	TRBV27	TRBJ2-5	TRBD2	CASSPRHSGRAQETQYF	TGTGCCAGCAGCCCCCGGCATAGCGGGAGGGCCCAAGAGACCCAGTACTTC
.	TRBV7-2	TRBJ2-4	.	CASSLVPGPAKNIQYF	TGTGCCAGCAGCTTAGTTCCGGGTCCCGCCAAAAACATTCAGTACTTC
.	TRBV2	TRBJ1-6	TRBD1	CASIRDRGGSPLHF	TGTGCCAGTATCCGGGACAGGGGGGGTTCACCCCTCCACTTT
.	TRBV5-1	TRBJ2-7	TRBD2	CASSLAGGISYEQYF	TGCGCCAGCAGCTTAGCGGGAGGGATATCCTACGAGCAGTACTTC
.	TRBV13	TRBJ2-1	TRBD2	CASSSQREGTYNEQFF	TGTGCCAGCAGCTCTCAGCGGGAAGGCACCTACAATGAGCAGTTCTTC
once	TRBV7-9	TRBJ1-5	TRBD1	CSSSLVVGQGAEPQHF	TGTTCCAGCAGCTTAGTCGTCGGACAGGGGGCTGAGCCCCAGCATTTT
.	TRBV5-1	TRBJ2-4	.	CASSLEPGGVRVQYF	TGCGCCAGCAGCTTAGAACCTGGAGGAGTAAGAGTTCAGTACTTC
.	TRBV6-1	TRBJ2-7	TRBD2	CASRTSGLYEQYF	TGTGCCAGCAGGACTAGCGGGCTATACGAGCAGTACTTC
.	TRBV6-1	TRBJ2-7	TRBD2	CASSWGSGGYEQYF	TGTGCCAGCAGTTGGGGTAGCGGGGGCTACGAGCAGTACTTC
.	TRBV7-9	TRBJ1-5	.	CASSSSGAGYQPQHF	TGTGCCAGCAGCTCTAGCGGGGCAGGGTATCAGCCCCAGCATTTT
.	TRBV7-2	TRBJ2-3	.	CASSLTGGQGDTQYF	TGTGCCAGCAGCTTAACTGGGGGCCAGGGAGATACGCAGTATTTT
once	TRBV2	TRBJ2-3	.	CASSNEGLSTDTQYF	TGTGCCAGCAGCAACGAGGGACTTAGCACAGATACGCAGTATTTT
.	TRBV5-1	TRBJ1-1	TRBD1	CASTAGQGGTEAFF	TGCGCCAGCACGGCGGGACAGGGGGGGACTGAAGCTTTCTTT
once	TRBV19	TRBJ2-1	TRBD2	CASSTHAGGPYNEQFF	TGTGCCAGTAGTACACACGCGGGAGGACCATACAATGAGCAGTTCTTC
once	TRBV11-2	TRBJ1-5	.	CASSLGSGVRNNQPQHF	TGTGCCAGCAGCTTAGGTAGCGGGGTCAGAAACAATCAGCCCCAGCATTTT
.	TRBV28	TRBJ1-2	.	CASSLAGFGYTF	TGTGCCAGCAGTTTAGCGGGGTTCGGCTACACCTTC
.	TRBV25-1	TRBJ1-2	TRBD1	CASSDLGGAVYEGYTF	TGTGCCAGCAGTGACCTAGGGGGCGCGGTATATGAGGGCTACACCTTC
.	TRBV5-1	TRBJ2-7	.	CASRGQSYEQYF	TGCGCCAGTAGGGGACAAAGCTACGAGCAGTACTTC
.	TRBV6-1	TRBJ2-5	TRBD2	CASRPGRGGRETQYF	TGTGCCAGCAGGCCGGGACGGGGGGGACGAGAGACCCAGTACTTC
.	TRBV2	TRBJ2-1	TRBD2	CASSDGTRVGNEQFF	TGTGCCAGCAGTGACGGGACTAGAGTAGGCAATGAGCAGTTCTTC
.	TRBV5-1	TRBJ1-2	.	CASSFGPGDGYTF	TGCGCCAGCAGCTTTGGACCAGGGGATGGCTACACCTTC
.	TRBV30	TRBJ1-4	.	CAWSVRNREEKLFF	TGTGCCTGGAGTGTACGTAACAGGGAAGAAAAACTGTTTTTT
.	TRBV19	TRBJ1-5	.	CASRVGAQTLLYSNQPQHF	TGTGCCAGTAGGGTAGGGGCCCAAACCCTCTTGTATAGCAATCAGCCCCAGCATTTT
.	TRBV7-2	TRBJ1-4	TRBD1	CASSAQGADEKLFF	TGTGCCAGCAGCGCACAGGGGGCGGATGAAAAACTGTTTTTT
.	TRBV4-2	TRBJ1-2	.	CASSQDYSEIYGYTF	TGTGCCAGCAGCCAAGACTACTCGGAGATTTATGGCTACACCTTC
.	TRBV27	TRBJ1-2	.	CASSSPAGKDYGYTF	TGTGCCAGCAGTTCCCCGGCAGGGAAGGACTATGGCTACACCTTC
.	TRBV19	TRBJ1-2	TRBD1	CASSMDRGSYGYTF	TGTGCCAGTAGTATGGACAGGGGGAGCTATGGCTACACCTTC
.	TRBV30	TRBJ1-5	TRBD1	CAWGFGQGGQPQHF	TGTGCCTGGGGGTTCGGACAGGGTGGTCAGCCCCAGCATTTT
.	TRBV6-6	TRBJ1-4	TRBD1	CASSYQKTGVEKLFF	TGTGCCAGCAGTTACCAAAAGACAGGGGTTGAAAAACTGTTTTTT
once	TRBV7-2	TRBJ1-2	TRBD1	CASSPETGTNYGYTF	TGTGCCAGCAGCCCAGAGACAGGGACCAACTATGGCTACACCTTC
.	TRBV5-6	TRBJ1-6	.	CASSTLRESYNSPLHF	TGTGCCAGCAGCACCCTACGTGAGTCCTATAATTCACCCCTCCACTTT
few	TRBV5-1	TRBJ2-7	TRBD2	CASQPFQRGGFYEQYF	TGCGCCAGCCAACCTTTCCAGCGGGGGGGATTCTACGAGCAGTACTTC